This TCR beta chain was captured in a study of T cells in Graves' hyperthyroidism and ophthalmopathy. Study conclusions and caveats: Most expanded thyroid clonotypes above 0.001 also appeared in blood.

Germline CDR1 is LNHDA and CDR2 is SQIVND (reference sequence). This CDR3 contains 16 residues. Between the trimmed V and J ends, which lost 5 bases and 4 bases, there was a span of 20 bases. Many counts were recorded for this clonotype. Its antigen remains unidentified. What was amplified from RNA transcripts were TCR beta CDR3 regions. HTBI primers drove first-round RT-PCR of the TCR CDR3. TCRdb reprocessed the multiplex PCR reads via MiXCR and lists one record per CDR3 protein. Of 400,000 to 500,000 distinct CDR3 sequences in the sample, roughly 14% are singletons; the top ten hold around 14%. Clinical Activity Scores of at least 3, NOSPECS grades of at least 4 and durations under 3 months characterized ophthalmopathy patients. The study left out patients who had uncontrolled infection, other autoimmune disease, pregnancy or lactation.

The chain carries TRBV19 and TRBJ1-2; no clear D gene. The TCR originated in a man younger than 35 with Graves' ophthalmopathy. Sequenced material: blood. The chain's CDR3 is CASSSLGIPLVYGYTF. The CDR3 DNA follows: TGTGCCAGTAGTTCTCTGGGGATCCCTCTTGTCTATGGCTACACCTTC.